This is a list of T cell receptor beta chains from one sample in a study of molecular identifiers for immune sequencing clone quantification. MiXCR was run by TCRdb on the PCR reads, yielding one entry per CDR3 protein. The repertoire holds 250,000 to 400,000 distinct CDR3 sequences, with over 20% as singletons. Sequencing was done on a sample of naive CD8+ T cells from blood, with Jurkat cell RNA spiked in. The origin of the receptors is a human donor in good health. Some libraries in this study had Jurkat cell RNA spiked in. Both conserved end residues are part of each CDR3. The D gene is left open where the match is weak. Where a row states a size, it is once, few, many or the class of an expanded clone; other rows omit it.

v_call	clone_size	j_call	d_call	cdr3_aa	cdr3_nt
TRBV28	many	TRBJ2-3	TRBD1	CASSFGVSGTAQYF	TGTGCCAGCAGTTTCGGGGTATCTGGGACAGCGCAGTATTTT
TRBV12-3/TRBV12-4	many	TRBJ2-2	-	CASSNRVRTGELFF	TGTGCCAGCAGTAACAGGGTACGGACCGGGGAGCTGTTTTTT
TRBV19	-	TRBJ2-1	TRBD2	CASSVASRGKGEQFF	TGTGCCAGTAGTGTAGCTTCGCGGGGGAAGGGTGAGCAGTTCTTC
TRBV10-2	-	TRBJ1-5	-	CASSESAESNQPQHF	TGCGCCAGCAGTGAGTCGGCAGAATCCAATCAGCCCCAGCATTTT
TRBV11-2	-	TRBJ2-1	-	CASSLVDLQFF	TGTGCCAGCAGCTTAGTGGATTTGCAGTTCTTC
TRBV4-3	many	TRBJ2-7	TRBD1	CASSQDFRGSWDEQYF	TGCGCCAGCAGCCAAGATTTCAGGGGGAGCTGGGACGAGCAGTACTTC
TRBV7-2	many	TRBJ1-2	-	CASSLGWGVVDYGYTF	TGTGCCAGCAGCTTAGGATGGGGGGTAGTAGACTATGGCTACACCTTC
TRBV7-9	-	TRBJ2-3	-	CASSSGTGTSTDTQYF	TGTGCCAGCAGTTCCGGGACGGGCACTAGCACAGATACGCAGTATTTT
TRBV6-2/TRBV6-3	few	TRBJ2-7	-	CASGPRSYEQYF	TGTGCCAGCGGCCCCCGGAGTTACGAGCAGTACTTC
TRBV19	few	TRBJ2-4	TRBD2	CASSISASGAQNIQYF	TGTGCCAGTAGTATATCGGCTAGCGGGGCCCAAAACATTCAGTACTTC
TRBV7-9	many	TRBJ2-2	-	CASSPPFLPGIESGELFF	TGTGCCAGCAGCCCCCCTTTTCTACCGGGGATCGAATCCGGGGAGCTGTTTTTT
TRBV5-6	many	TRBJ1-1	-	CASSSDWGVGGTEAFF	TGTGCCAGCAGCTCGGATTGGGGGGTCGGGGGCACTGAAGCTTTCTTT
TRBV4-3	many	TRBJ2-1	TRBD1	CASSQDNMAGGYNEQFF	TGCGCCAGCAGCCAAGATAATATGGCAGGGGGATACAATGAGCAGTTCTTC
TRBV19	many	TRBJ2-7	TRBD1	CASSIRGDSNYEQYF	TGTGCCAGTAGTATTCGAGGGGACAGTAACTACGAGCAGTACTTC
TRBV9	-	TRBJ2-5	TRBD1	CASSVGTGLLEETQYF	TGTGCCAGCAGCGTGGGGACAGGGCTATTAGAAGAGACCCAGTACTTC
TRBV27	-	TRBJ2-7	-	CASSLITGRYF	TGTGCCAGCAGTTTAATCACAGGGAGGTACTTC
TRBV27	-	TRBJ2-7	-	CASSLPRDGAWEQYF	TGTGCCAGCAGTCTACCCCGGGACGGAGCCTGGGAGCAGTACTTC
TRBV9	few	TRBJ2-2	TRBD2	CASSVGLAGAVTGELFF	TGTGCCAGCAGCGTAGGTTTAGCGGGGGCGGTCACCGGGGAGCTGTTTTTT
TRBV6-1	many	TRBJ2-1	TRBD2	CASNLLIAGGADEQFF	TGTGCCAGTAACCTACTAATAGCGGGAGGCGCAGATGAGCAGTTCTTC
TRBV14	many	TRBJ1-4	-	CASSQASSGVVGTEKLFF	TGTGCCAGCAGCCAAGCGTCGAGTGGGGTTGTCGGGACTGAAAAACTGTTTTTT
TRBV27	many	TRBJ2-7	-	CASSPGFGQYEQYF	TGTGCCAGCAGTCCCGGTTTCGGCCAATACGAGCAGTACTTC
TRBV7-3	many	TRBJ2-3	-	CASSQGVGDGDTQYF	TGTGCCAGCAGCCAGGGCGTGGGAGATGGGGATACGCAGTATTTT
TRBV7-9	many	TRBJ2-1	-	CASSPAGIEQFF	TGTGCCAGCAGTCCTGCGGGGATTGAGCAGTTCTTC
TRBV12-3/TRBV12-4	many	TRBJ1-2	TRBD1	CASSSGQNNYGYTF	TGTGCCAGCAGTTCGGGACAGAACAACTATGGCTACACCTTC
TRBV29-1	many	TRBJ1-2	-	CSVERNADTVYGYTF	TGCAGCGTTGAAAGAAATGCGGACACAGTATATGGCTACACCTTC
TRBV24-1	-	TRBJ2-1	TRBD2	CATSDPGEQEPTSGSFVDEQFF	TGTGCCACCAGTGACCCTGGAGAGCAGGAACCGACTAGCGGGAGTTTCGTGGATGAGCAGTTCTTC
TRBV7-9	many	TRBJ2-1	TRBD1	CASSLFRDRGNEQFF	TGTGCCAGCAGCCTCTTCCGGGACAGGGGTAATGAGCAGTTCTTC
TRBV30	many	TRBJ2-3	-	CAWSVLAPDTQYF	TGTGCCTGGAGTGTACTAGCCCCAGATACGCAGTATTTT
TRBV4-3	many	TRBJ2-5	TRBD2	CASSQDRTGGPQETQYF	TGCGCCAGCAGCCAAGATAGAACGGGGGGACCCCAAGAGACCCAGTACTTC
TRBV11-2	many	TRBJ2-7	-	CASSLGPGSYEQYF	TGTGCCAGCAGCTTAGGGCCGGGCTCCTACGAGCAGTACTTC
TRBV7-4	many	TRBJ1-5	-	CASSLTSGKSNQPQHF	TGTGCCAGCAGCTTAACATCAGGGAAAAGCAATCAGCCCCAGCATTTT
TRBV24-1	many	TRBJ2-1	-	CATSEFGSGYNEQFF	TGTGCCACCAGTGAATTTGGGAGCGGGTACAATGAGCAGTTCTTC
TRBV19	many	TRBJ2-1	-	CASTLAGEQFF	TGTGCCAGTACCCTAGCTGGTGAGCAGTTCTTC
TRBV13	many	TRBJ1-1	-	CASSPTGIMNTEAFF	TGTGCCAGCAGCCCGACAGGTATAATGAACACTGAAGCTTTCTTT
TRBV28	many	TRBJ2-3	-	CASSLFRGFDTQYF	TGTGCCAGCAGTTTATTTCGGGGGTTTGATACGCAGTATTTT
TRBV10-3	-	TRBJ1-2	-	CAISDPGSGDGYTF	TGTGCCATCAGTGACCCAGGTTCAGGAGACGGCTACACCTTC
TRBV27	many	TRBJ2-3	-	CASSLLITDTQYF	TGTGCCAGCAGTTTACTCATAACAGATACGCAGTATTTT
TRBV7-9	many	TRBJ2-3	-	CASSLGVSRSTDTQYF	TGTGCCAGCAGCTTAGGAGTCTCGCGGAGCACAGATACGCAGTATTTT
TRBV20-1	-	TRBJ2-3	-	CSARDRRHHSTDTQYF	TGCAGTGCTAGAGATAGGAGGCACCATAGCACAGATACGCAGTATTTT
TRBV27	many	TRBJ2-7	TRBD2	CASSLRGDYYEQYF	TGTGCCAGCAGTTTACGGGGGGACTACTACGAGCAGTACTTC
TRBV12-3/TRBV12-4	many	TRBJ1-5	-	CASSGWEEDQPQHF	TGTGCCAGCAGCGGATGGGAGGAAGATCAGCCCCAGCATTTT
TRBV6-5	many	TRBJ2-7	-	CASSYSAVYEQYF	TGTGCCAGCAGTTACTCGGCAGTCTACGAGCAGTACTTC
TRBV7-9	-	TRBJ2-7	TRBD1	CASSPDRVHEQYF	TGTGCCAGCAGCCCCGACAGGGTCCACGAGCAGTACTTC
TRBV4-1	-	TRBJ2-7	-	CASSQDSGRSSSYEQYF	TGCGCCAGCAGCCAAGATTCCGGACGGAGTAGTTCCTACGAGCAGTACTTC
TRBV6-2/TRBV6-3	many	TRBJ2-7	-	CASSYGPKHSYEQYF	TGTGCCAGCAGTTACGGACCAAAGCACTCCTACGAGCAGTACTTC
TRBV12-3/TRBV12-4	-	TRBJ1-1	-	CASSFPNGQGEASF	TGTGCCAGCAGTTTTCCCAACGGGCAGGGTGAAGCTTCCTTT
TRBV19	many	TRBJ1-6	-	CASSIGSRAGYSPLHF	TGTGCCAGTAGTATCGGGAGCAGGGCTGGGTATTCACCCCTCCACTTT
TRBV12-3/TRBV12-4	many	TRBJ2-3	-	CASSFLGLDTQYF	TGTGCCAGCAGTTTCTTGGGGCTAGATACGCAGTATTTT
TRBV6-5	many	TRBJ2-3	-	CASSYSSGLGTDTQYF	TGTGCCAGCAGTTACTCTTCGGGGTTGGGCACAGATACGCAGTATTTT
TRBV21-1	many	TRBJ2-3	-	CASRRRPDRGPSDTQYF	TGTGCCAGCAGAAGAAGGCCGGACAGGGGTCCATCAGATACGCAGTATTTT
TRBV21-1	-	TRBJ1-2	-	CANPPRPTNYGYTF	TGTGCCAACCCCCCTAGACCGACTAACTATGGCTACACCTTC
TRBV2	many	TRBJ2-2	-	CASSEFRTDTGELFF	TGTGCCAGCAGTGAATTTAGGACGGACACCGGGGAGCTGTTTTTT
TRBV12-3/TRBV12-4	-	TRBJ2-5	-	CASSSDGQETQYF	TGTGCCAGCAGTTCCGACGGGCAAGAGACCCAGTACTTC
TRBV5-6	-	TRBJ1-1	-	CASSSRRPEAFF	TGTGCCAGCAGCTCCCGCCGCCCTGAAGCTTTCTTT
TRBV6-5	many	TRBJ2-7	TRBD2	CASSYTSGESSYEQYF	TGTGCCAGCAGTTACACAAGCGGGGAGAGCTCCTACGAGCAGTACTTC
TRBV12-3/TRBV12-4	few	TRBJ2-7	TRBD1	CASSPTEQGIEQYF	TGTGCCAGCAGCCCGACGGAACAGGGGATCGAGCAGTACTTC